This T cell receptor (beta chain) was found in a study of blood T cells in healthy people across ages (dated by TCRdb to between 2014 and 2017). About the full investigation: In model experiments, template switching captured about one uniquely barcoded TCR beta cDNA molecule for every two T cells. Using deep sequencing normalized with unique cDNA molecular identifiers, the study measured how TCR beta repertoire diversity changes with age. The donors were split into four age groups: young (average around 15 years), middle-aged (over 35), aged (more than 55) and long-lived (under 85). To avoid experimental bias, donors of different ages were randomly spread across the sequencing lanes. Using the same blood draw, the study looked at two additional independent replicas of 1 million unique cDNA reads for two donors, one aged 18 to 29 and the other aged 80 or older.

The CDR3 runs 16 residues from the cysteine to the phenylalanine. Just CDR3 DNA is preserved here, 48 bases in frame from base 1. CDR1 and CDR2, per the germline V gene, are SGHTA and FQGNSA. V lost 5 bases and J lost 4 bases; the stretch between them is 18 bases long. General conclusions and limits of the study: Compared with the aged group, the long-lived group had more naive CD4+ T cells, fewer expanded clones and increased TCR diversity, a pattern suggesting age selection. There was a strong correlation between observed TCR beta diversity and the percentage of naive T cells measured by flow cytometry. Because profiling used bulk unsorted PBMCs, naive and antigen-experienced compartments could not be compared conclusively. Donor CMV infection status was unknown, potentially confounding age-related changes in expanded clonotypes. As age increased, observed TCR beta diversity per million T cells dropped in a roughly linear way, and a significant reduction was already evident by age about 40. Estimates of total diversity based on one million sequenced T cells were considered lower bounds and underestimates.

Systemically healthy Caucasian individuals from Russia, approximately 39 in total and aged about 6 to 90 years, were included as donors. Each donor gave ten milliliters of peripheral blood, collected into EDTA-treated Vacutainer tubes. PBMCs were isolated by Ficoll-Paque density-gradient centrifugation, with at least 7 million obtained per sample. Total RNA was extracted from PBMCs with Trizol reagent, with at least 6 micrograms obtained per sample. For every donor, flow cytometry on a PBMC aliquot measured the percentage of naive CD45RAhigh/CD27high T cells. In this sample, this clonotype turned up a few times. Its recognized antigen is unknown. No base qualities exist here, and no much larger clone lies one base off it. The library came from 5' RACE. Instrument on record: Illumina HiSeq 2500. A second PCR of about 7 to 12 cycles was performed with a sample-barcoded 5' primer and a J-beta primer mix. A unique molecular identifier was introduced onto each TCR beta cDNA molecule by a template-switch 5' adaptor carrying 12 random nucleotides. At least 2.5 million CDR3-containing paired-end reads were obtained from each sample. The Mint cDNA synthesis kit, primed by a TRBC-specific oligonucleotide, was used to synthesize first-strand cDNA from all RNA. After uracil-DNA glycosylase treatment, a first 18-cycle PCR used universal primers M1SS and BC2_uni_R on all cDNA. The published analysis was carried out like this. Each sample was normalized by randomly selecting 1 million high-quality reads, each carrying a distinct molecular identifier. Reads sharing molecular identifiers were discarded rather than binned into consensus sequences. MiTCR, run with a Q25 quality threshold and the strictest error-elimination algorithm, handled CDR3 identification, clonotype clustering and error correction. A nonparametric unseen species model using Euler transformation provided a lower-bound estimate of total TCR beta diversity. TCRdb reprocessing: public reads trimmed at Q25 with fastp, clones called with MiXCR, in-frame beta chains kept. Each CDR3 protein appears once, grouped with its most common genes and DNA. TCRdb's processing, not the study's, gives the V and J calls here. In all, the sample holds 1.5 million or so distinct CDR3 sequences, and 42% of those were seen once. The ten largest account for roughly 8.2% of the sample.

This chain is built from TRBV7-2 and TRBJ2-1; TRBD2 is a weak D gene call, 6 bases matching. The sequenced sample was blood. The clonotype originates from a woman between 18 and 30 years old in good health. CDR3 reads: CASSPRLGVEYNEQFF. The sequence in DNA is TGTGCCAGCAGCCCTCGACTAGGGGTGGAGTACAATGAGCAGTTCTTC.